This T cell receptor (beta chain) was captured by sequencing in a study of beta chain features in type 1 diabetes. Broader study findings: There was a moderate but significant shortening of TCRB CDR3s in all four CD4+ subsets of Type 1 diabetes patients. Sequencing of cDNA might inflate the share of cells that strongly express TCR. Patients showed naive, central memory and Treg TCRB repertoires that appeared more similar than those of healthy donors.

The whole isolated RNA underwent reverse transcription, so sequencing captured expressed TCRB transcripts. The data were produced by immunoSEQ multiplex PCR, yet TCRdb's version contains in-frame clones alone and is incomplete. Here the sample spans hundreds of thousands of clones, about a tenth being singletons. This clone was seen a handful of times. The antigen is unknown. It was one heparinised blood draw, averaging roughly 0.11 L, that each donor gave. Sequencing was performed on naive CD4+ T cells from blood. The receptor was derived from a man aged 25 to 40 with type 1 diabetes.

The CDR3 DNA is TGTGCCAGCAGCGTATTTGACAGGGGAGAGACCCAGTACTTC. Translated: CASSVFDRGETQYF. The genes are TRBV9 and TRBJ2-5; 8 bases map to TRBD1. The CDR3 is 14 residues long. V shed 1 base, J shed 4 bases, and the junction held 3 bases outside the gene matches. Germline CDR1 reads SGDLS; CDR2 reads YYNGEE.